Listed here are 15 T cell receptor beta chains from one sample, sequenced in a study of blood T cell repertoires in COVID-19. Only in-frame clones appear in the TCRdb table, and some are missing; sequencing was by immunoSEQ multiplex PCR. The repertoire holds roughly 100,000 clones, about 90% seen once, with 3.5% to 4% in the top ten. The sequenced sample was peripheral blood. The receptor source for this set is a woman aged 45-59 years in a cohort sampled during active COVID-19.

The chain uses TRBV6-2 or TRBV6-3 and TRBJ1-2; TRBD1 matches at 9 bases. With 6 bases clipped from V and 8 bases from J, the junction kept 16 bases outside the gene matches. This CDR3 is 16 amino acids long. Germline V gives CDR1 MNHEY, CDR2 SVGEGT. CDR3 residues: CASSPGQGNGPRGYTF. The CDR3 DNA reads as TGTGCCAGCAGCCCGGGACAGGGAAACGGCCCCAGAGGCTACACCTTC.

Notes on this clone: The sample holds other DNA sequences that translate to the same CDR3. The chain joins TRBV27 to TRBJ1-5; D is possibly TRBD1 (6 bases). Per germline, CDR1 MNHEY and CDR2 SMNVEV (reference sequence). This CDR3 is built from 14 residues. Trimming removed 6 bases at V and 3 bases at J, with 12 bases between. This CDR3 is CASSLQGSNQPQHF. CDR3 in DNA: TGTGCCAGCAGCTTACAGGGATCCAATCAGCCCCAGCATTTT.

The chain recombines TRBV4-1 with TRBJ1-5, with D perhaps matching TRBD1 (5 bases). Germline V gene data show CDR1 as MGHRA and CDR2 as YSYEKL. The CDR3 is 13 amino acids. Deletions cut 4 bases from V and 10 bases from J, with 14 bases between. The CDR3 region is CASSLDQGDPQHF. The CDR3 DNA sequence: TGCGCCAGCAGCCTGGATCAGGGTGACCCCCAGCATTTT.

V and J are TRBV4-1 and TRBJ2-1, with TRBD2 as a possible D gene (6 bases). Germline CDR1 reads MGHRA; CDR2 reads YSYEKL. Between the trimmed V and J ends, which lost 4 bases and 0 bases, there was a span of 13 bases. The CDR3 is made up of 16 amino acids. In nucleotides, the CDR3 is TGCGCCAGCAGCCGGCTGGGACTTCGCTCCTACAATGAGCAGTTCTTC. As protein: CASSRLGLRSYNEQFF.

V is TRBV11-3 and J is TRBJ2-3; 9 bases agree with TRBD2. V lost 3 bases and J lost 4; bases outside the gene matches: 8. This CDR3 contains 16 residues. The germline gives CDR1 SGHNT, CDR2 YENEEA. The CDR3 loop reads CASSFGGGGGPDTQYF. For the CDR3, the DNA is TGTGCCAGCAGCTTTGGCGGCGGGGGGGGGCCAGATACGCAGTATTTT.

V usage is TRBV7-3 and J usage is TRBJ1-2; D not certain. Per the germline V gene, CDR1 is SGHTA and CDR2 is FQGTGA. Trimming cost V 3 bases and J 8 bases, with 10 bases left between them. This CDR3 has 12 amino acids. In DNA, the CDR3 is TGTGCCAGCAGCTTGGGCCGCTCCGGCTACACCTTC. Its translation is CASSLGRSGYTF.

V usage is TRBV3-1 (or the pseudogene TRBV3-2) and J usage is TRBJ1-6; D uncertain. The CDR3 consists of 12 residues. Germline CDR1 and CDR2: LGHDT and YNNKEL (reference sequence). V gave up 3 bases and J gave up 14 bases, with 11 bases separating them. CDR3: CASSHNSGTLHF. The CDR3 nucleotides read TGTGCCAGCAGCCATAATTCAGGAACCCTCCACTTT.

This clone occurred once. CDR3: CSASGLLANTGELFF. CDR3 sequence (DNA): TGCAGTGCTAGTGGGCTTCTCGCGAACACCGGGGAGCTGTTTTTT. The chain couples TRBV20-1 to TRBJ2-2; D ambiguous. Trimming stripped 3 bases from V and 0 bases from J, with 11 bases between. The CDR3 loop spans 15 amino acids. Per the germline V gene, CDR1 is DFQATT and CDR2 is SNEGSKA (reference sequence).

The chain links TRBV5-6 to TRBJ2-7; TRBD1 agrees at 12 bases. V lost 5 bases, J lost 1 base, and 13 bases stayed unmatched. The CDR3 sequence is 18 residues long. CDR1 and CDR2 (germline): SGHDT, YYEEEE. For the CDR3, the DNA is TGTGCCAGCAGGGGCGAGGGGACAGGGGGCTATCGGTCCTACGAGCAGTACTTC. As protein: CASRGEGTGGYRSYEQYF.

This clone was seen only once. CDR3 amino acids: CGTLRLDDEKLFF. In DNA form, the CDR3 reads TGCGGCACCCTCAGGTTGGATGATGAAAAACTGTTTTTT. V and J are TRBV29-1 and TRBJ1-4; D gene uncertain. Germline V gene sequence: CDR1 SQVTM, CDR2 ANQGSEA. The CDR3 runs to 13 residues.

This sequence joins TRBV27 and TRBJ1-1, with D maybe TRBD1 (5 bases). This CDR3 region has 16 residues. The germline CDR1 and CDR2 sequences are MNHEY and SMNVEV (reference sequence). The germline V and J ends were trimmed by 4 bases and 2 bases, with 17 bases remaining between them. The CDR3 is CASSSGRGGGNTEAFF. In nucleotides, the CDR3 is TGTGCCAGCAGTTCTGGGCGGGGGGGTGGAAACACTGAAGCTTTCTTT.

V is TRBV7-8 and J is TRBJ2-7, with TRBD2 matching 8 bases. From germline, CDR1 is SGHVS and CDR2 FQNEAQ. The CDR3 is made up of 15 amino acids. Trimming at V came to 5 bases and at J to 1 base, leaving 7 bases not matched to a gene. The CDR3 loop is CASSAGLAVSYEQYF. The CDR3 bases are TGTGCCAGCAGCGCCGGACTAGCAGTTTCCTACGAGCAGTACTTC.

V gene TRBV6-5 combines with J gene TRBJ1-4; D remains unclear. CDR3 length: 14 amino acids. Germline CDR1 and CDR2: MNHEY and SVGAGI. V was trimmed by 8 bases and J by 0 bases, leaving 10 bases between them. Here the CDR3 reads CASGPGSTNEKLFF. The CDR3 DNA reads TGTGCCAGCGGACCGGGGTCAACTAATGAAAAACTGTTTTTT.

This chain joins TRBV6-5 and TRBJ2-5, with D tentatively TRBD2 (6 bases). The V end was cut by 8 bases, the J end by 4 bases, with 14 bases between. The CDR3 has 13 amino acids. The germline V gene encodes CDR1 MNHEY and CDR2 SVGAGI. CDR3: CASRSLGGETQYF. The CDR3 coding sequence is TGTGCCAGCCGATCGTTGGGGGGAGAGACCCAGTACTTC.

The CDR3 DNA sequence: TGTGCCAGCAGCCAATCCGACAGAAGTAGGAATGAGCAGTTCTTC. Translating it yields CASSQSDRSRNEQFF. The chain is built from TRBV4-2 and TRBJ2-1, with D possibly being TRBD1 (5 bases). The CDR3 totals 15 residues. The ends were cut back, 2 bases at V and 7 bases at J, with 15 bases in the middle. The germline V gene has CDR1 LGHNA and CDR2 YNFKEQ.